The 2 T cell receptor beta chains below come from one sample, sequenced in a study of T-cell reconstitution after alpha-beta-depleted transplantation in children. TCRbeta library preparation incorporated unique molecular identifiers. TCRdb re-called the PCR reads through MiXCR, storing one row per CDR3 protein. Of about 610,000 distinct CDR3 sequences in the sample, about 10% are singletons; the top ten hold about 4.3%. The specimen comprised PBMCs from the stem cell graft donor, sampled from the stem cell graft. The receptor set was obtained from a human donor who donated a stem cell graft to a child with acute myeloid leukemia.

This clonotype occurred many times. This CDR3 reads CASSTDRVDTEAFF. DNA for the CDR3: TGTGCCAGCAGTACAGACAGGGTTGACACTGAAGCTTTCTTT. The gene calls are TRBV6-2 or TRBV6-3 and TRBJ1-1, with 7 nucleotides matching TRBD1. Germline trimming cut 5 bases from V and 3 bases from J; bases unmatched to any gene: 6. CDR1 is MNHEY and CDR2 is SVGEGT in the germline V gene. The CDR3 runs to 14 residues.

The chain links TRBV6-5 to TRBJ1-5; unclear D gene. This CDR3 has 15 residues. CDR1 and CDR2 from the germline V gene are MNHEY and SVGAGI. V dropped 0 bases and J dropped 4 bases, with 10 bases sitting between them. Here the CDR3 DNA reads TGTGCCAGCAGTTACTCTCAAGGGCTGAATCAGCCCCAGCATTTT. It encodes CASSYSQGLNQPQHF.